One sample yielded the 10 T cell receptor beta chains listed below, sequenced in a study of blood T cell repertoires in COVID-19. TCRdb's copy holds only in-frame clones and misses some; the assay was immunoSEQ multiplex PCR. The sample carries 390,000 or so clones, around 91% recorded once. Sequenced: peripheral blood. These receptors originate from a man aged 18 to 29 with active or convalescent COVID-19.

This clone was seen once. The CDR3 DNA reads TGCGCCAGCAGTGAGTCCGGGACAGGGCTGACTGAAGCTTTCTTT. This translates into CASSESGTGLTEAFF. V gene TRBV10-2 combines with J gene TRBJ1-1; 9 bases are shared with TRBD1. The CDR3 spans 15 residues. The trim removed 0 bases at V and 5 bases at J, leaving 4 bases unmatched. Germline V gives CDR1 WSHSY, CDR2 SAAADI.

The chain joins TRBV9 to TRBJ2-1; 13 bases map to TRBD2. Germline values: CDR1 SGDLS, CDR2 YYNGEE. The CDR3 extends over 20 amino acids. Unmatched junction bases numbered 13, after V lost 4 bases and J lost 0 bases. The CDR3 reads CASSSGLAGSKLSSYNEQFF. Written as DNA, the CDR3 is TGTGCCAGCAGCTCGGGACTAGCGGGAAGTAAACTTAGCTCCTACAATGAGCAGTTCTTC.

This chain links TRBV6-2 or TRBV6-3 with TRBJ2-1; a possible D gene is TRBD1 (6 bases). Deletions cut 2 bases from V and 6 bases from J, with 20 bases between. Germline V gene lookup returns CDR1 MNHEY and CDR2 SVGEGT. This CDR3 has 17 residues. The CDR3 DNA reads TGTGCCAGCAGTTACGGGGGATCAGGGGTTAAGGGCAATGAGCAGTTCTTC. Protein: CASSYGGSGVKGNEQFF.

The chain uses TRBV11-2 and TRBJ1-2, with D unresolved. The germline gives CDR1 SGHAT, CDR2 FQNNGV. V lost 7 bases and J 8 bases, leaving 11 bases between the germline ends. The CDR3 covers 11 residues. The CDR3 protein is CASTQDGGYTF. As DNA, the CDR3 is TGTGCCAGCACCCAGGATGGGGGCTACACCTTC.

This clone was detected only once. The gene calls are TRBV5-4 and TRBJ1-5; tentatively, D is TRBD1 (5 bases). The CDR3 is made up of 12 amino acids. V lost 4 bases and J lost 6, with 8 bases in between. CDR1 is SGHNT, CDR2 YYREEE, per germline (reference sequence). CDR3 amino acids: CASSTQGQPQHF. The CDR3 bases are TGTGCCAGCAGCACGCAGGGTCAGCCCCAGCATTTT.

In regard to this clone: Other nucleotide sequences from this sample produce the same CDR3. The CDR3, as DNA: TGTGCCAGCAGCGTTGGGGCAATGAACACTGAAGCTTTCTTT. It translates to CASSVGAMNTEAFF. The chain is built from TRBV9 and TRBJ1-1; tentatively, D is TRBD1 (5 bases). CDR3 size: 14 residues. V lost 2 bases to trimming and J lost 0 bases, with 8 bases between them. Germline values: CDR1 SGDLS, CDR2 YYNGEE.

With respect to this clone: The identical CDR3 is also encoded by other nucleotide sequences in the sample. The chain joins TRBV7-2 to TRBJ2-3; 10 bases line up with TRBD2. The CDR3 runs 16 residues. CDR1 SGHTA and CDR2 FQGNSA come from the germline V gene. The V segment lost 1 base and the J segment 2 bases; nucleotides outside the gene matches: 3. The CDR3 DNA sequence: TGTGCCAGCAGCTTAGTAGCGGGGGGTACCACAGATACGCAGTATTTT. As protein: CASSLVAGGTTDTQYF.

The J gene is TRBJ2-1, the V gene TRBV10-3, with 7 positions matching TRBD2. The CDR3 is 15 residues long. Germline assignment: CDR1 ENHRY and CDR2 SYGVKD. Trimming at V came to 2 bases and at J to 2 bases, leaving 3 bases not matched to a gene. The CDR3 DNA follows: TGTGCCATCAGTGAGGGACTAGGCACCTACAATGAGCAGTTCTTC. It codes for CAISEGLGTYNEQFF.

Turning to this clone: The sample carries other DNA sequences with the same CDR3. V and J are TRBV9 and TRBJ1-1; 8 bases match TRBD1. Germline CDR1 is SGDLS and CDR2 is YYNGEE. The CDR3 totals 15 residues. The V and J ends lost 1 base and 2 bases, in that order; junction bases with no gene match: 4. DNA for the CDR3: TGTGCCAGCAGCGTAACCGGACAGGGAAACACTGAAGCTTTCTTT. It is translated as CASSVTGQGNTEAFF.

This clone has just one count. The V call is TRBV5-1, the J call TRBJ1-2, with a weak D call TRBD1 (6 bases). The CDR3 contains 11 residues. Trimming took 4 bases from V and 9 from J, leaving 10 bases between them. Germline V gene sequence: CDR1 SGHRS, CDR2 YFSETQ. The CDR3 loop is CASSIGQSYTF. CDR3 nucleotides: TGCGCCAGCAGCATCGGACAGAGCTACACCTTC.